This T cell receptor (beta chain) appears in the sequencing data of a study of identical twins. Overall study findings and caveats: Weaker excess twin sharing was seen among beta out-of-frame sequences. Potential partial confounding of zero-insertion analyses by invariant MAIT and iNKT cells was noted.

In regard to this clonotype: The antigen is undetermined.

The CDR3 extends over 17 amino acids. From germline, CDR1 is MNHEY and CDR2 SMNVEV (reference sequence). V lost 5 bases to trimming and J lost 5 bases; unmatched junction nucleotides: 16. Unique molecular identifiers were present on cDNA, and template switching added a universal primer site. TCRdb itself ran the 5' RACE reads through MiXCR, one entry per CDR3 protein. The sample contains about 200,000 distinct CDR3 sequences, around 6.8% of which appear only once. Separately, the same data were catalogued under a study of yellow fever vaccine responses in identical twins. In that study: As reported, the vaccine T cell response of twins seemed partly convergent and partly personalized.

Sequencing was carried out using memory (CD45RO+) T cells sorted from blood. The source of this sequence is a woman younger than 30 in good health. The chain employs TRBV27 and TRBJ2-7, with TRBD2 identical over 9 bases. DNA for the CDR3: TGTGCCAGCAGTCTAAAATTATTTAGCGGGAGTAGAAACGAGCAGTACTTC. This translates into CASSLKLFSGSRNEQYF.